These 14 T cell receptor beta chains originate from one sample sequenced in a study of blood T cells in healthy people across ages. Sample-barcoded 5' priming and a J-beta primer mix drove a second PCR of about 6 to 12 cycles. TCRdb reprocessed the 5' RACE reads via MiXCR and lists one record per CDR3 protein. The profile shows hundreds of thousands of distinct CDR3 sequences, approximately 53% of them singletons. Sequencing used blood. The receptor set was obtained from a man between 35 and 55 years old in good health.

The rearrangement links TRBV18 to TRBJ2-4; D is tentatively TRBD1 or TRBD2 (6 bases each). This CDR3 spans 15 amino acids. Trimming stripped 0 bases from V and 5 bases from J, with 11 bases between. The V gene's germline CDR1 is KGHSH and CDR2 LQKENI. CDR3 sequence: CASSPPLGGQNIQYF. The CDR3 region has the DNA TGTGCCAGCTCACCACCTCTCGGGGGCCAAAACATTCAGTACTTC.

The CDR3 sequence: CASSGDRGLWGLYGYTF. The CDR3 DNA sequence: TGCGCCAGCAGCGGGGACAGGGGCCTCTGGGGGCTCTATGGCTACACCTTC. The chain couples TRBV5-1 to TRBJ1-2; 10 bases match TRBD1. J lost 4 bases, V lost 4 bases, and 13 bases had no gene match. Germline assignment: CDR1 SGHRS and CDR2 YFSETQ. CDR3 length: 17 amino acids.

This clonotype was observed a handful of times. The chain's CDR3 is CASSELKSGSSYNEQFF. In nucleotides, the CDR3 is TGTGCCAGCAGTGAATTAAAAAGCGGGAGCTCCTACAATGAGCAGTTCTTC. The genes are TRBV25-1 and TRBJ2-1; the match to TRBD2 covers 8 bases. Per the germline V gene, CDR1 is MGHDK and CDR2 is SYGVNS. V shed 1 base and J 0 bases; nucleotides not matched to a gene: 5. This CDR3 region has 17 residues.

The V and J genes are TRBV20-1 and TRBJ1-4, with a tentative D call TRBD1 (5 bases). Trimming took off 2 bases at V and 8 bases at J, with 18 bases between the two ends. The CDR3 runs to 15 residues. Germline V gene data show CDR1 as DFQATT and CDR2 as SNEGSKA (reference sequence). CDR3 nucleotide sequence: TGCAGTGCTAGACCTCAGGCCAGGGTAAACGAAAAACTGTTTTTT. This sequence encodes CSARPQARVNEKLFF.

This clonotype was seen at least ten times. V is TRBV4-3 and J is TRBJ1-2; D ambiguous. V was shortened by 1 base and J by 4 bases, with 10 bases between the two germline ends. The germline gives CDR1 LGHNA, CDR2 YSLEER. The CDR3 runs 14 residues. CDR3 coding DNA: TGCGCCAGCAGCCAAGTCGGGCAGTCCTATGGCTACACCTTC. Translating it yields CASSQVGQSYGYTF.

The V gene is TRBV20-1, the J gene TRBJ2-5; possibly TRBD2 for D (6 bases). The CDR3 consists of 14 residues. Trimming removed 1 base at V and 1 base at J, with 10 bases between. CDR1 is DFQATT, CDR2 SNEGSKA, per germline (reference sequence). The CDR3 DNA is TGCAGTGCTAGAGTTGGTAGCGGCCAAGAGACCCAGTACTTC. This encodes CSARVGSGQETQYF.

This clonotype was seen a few times. The V and J genes are TRBV29-1 and TRBJ2-1, with 7 bases that match TRBD2. The germline gives CDR1 SQVTM, CDR2 ANQGSEA. The CDR3 loop spans 12 amino acids. V shed 2 bases and J 13 bases; nucleotides not matched to a gene: 8. CDR3 nucleotides: TGCAGCGTTGAAACGGGAGGCGTTGAACAGTTCTTC. Protein: CSVETGGVEQFF.

The chain couples TRBV29-1 to TRBJ1-2; 8 bases fit TRBD1. After removal of 6 bases from V and 7 bases from J, the junction contained 10 bases not matched to a gene. This CDR3 is 13 amino acids long. Per germline, CDR1 SQVTM and CDR2 ANQGSEA. The CDR3 coding sequence is TGCAGCGTGGCAGGACAGGGCTCCTCTGGCTACACCTTC. Translated: CSVAGQGSSGYTF.

The V and J genes are TRBV20-1 and TRBJ2-2; D is uncertain. The V end lost 3 bases, the J end lost 1 base, and 9 bases lay between the germline ends. Germline V gene lookup returns CDR1 DFQATT and CDR2 SNEGSKA (reference sequence). The CDR3 runs 14 residues. As DNA, the CDR3 is TGCAGTGCTAGTGGGCTCCAGAACACCGGGGAGCTGTTTTTT. This translates into CSASGLQNTGELFF.

J is TRBJ2-5 and V is TRBV7-8, with TRBD2 identical over 9 bases. The J call may be mistaken, given a closer DNA end match to TRBJ2-7. From germline, CDR1 is SGHVS and CDR2 FQNEAQ. CDR3 length: 16 residues. CDR3 protein: CASSMRRGGGGYEQYF. DNA of the CDR3: TGTGCCAGCAGTATGAGGCGGGGGGGCGGGGGCTACGAGCAGTACTTC.

DNA of the CDR3: TGTGCCAGCAGCTTAGACCGACTAGCGGGAGGCCAAGAGACCCAGTACTTC. As protein: CASSLDRLAGGQETQYF. The genes are TRBV7-9 and TRBJ2-5; 13 bases are a match to TRBD2. The CDR3 contains 17 residues. CDR1 is SEHNR and CDR2 is FQNEAQ in the germline V gene (reference sequence). Trimming at V came to 1 base and at J to 1 base, leaving 3 bases not matched to a gene.

This rearrangement joins TRBV28 to TRBJ2-4, with 11 positions matching TRBD2. The J call may be faulty, since TRBJ2-7 better matches the DNA end. The CDR3 is made up of 15 amino acids. Germline V gives CDR1 MDHEN, CDR2 SYDVKM. CDR3 nucleotides: TGTGCCAGCAGTTTTGGTGGGACTAGCGGTTACGAGCAGTACTTC. It codes for CASSFGGTSGYEQYF.

This chain joins TRBV9 and TRBJ2-1; no clear D gene. Per the germline V gene, CDR1 is SGDLS and CDR2 is YYNGEE. This CDR3 is 15 amino acids long. Trimming cost V 2 bases and J 0 bases, with 9 bases left between them. Here the CDR3 reads CASSVSVSSYNEQFF. The CDR3, as DNA: TGTGCCAGCAGCGTGAGCGTCAGCTCCTACAATGAGCAGTTCTTC.

This clonotype has just a few counts. The V call is TRBV7-2, the J call TRBJ2-4, with 10 nucleotides matching TRBD2. Trimming removed 1 base from V and 4 bases from J; junction bases left unmatched: 4. This CDR3 is 16 amino acids long. From germline, CDR1 is SGHTA and CDR2 FQGNSA. The CDR3 DNA is TGTGCCAGCAGCTTAGGCCTAGCGGGAGATAAAAACATTCAGTACTTC. Amino acids: CASSLGLAGDKNIQYF.